This T cell receptor beta chain was captured in a study of cytomegalovirus exposure and HLA in healthy donors. Study details: The Caucasian-associated ancestry cluster contained about 80% of the approximately 430 genotyped donors.

Study conclusions and caveats: Later, an analysis found that common viral pathogens appeared to be linked with several of the most significant clusters. Fewer N-insertions (relative to the roughly 700-donor mean) were reportedly seen in an Asian-associated ancestry cluster in a later analysis.

Concerning this clone itself: Its antigen is unknown.

The PCR was carried out with 60 Vbeta primers and 13 Jbeta primers. The repertoire was sequenced with immunoSEQ multiplex PCR; TCRdb's copy has only in-frame clones and lacks some. The sample consists of some 150,000 clones, 60% to 80% of them appearing once. The CDR3 is 15 amino acids. Trimming removed 3 bases at V and 5 bases at J, with 13 bases between. Germline V CDR1 and CDR2: SGHTA, FQGTGA. The chain couples TRBV7-3 to TRBJ2-2; D might be TRBD1 (5 bases). The receptor was isolated from a man between 25 and 39 years old in good health and CMV-seropositive. Source material: PBMCs. CDR3 residues: CASSFSGASTGELFF. CDR3 nucleotides: TGTGCCAGCAGCTTCAGTGGGGCCTCTACCGGGGAGCTGTTTTTT.